A single sample gave rise to the 16 T cell receptor beta chains below, sequenced in a study of CD8+ T cells in alopecia areata. Extracted from the samples, RNA was reverse transcribed into cDNA to serve as the sequencing template. Sequenced by immunoSEQ multiplex PCR; TCRdb stores in-frame clones only, minus some. This table has 70,000 or so clones, 60% appearing once. The source was CD8+ T cells sorted from blood, collected at week 0. These receptors came from a human donor with alopecia areata.

This clone was found many times. The J gene is TRBJ2-6, the V gene TRBV4-3, with D possibly being TRBD2 (6 bases). The CDR3 is made up of 17 amino acids. Per the germline V gene, CDR1 is LGHNA and CDR2 is YSLEER. V was cut by 0 bases and J by 3 bases, with 12 bases left in between. This CDR3 is CASSQDGDSGGANVLTF. In nucleotides, the CDR3 is TGCGCCAGCAGCCAAGACGGGGACTCCGGTGGGGCCAACGTCCTGACTTTC.

V gene TRBV5-1 combines with J gene TRBJ2-3; D is perhaps TRBD2 (5 bases). Germline V CDR1 and CDR2: SGHRS, YFSETQ. The CDR3 contains 16 residues. Trimming stripped 0 bases from V and 0 bases from J, with 11 bases between. DNA of the CDR3: TGCGCCAGCAGCTTGGCGGACTGGGGAAGCACAGATACGCAGTATTTT. Translated: CASSLADWGSTDTQYF.

This chain links TRBV5-1 with TRBJ1-2; 8 bases fit TRBD1. Germline CDR1 and CDR2: SGHRS and YFSETQ. V shed 2 bases, J shed 4 bases, and the junction held 10 bases outside the gene matches. CDR3 length: 16 residues. The CDR3 DNA is TGCGCCAGCAGCTTTTCTCCTACAGGGGGGATCTATGGCTACACCTTC. This codes for CASSFSPTGGIYGYTF.

Details on this clone: Other DNA sequences in this sample translate to the same CDR3. The V call is TRBV27, the J call TRBJ1-1; unclear D gene. The ends were cut back, 3 bases at V and 0 bases at J, with 5 bases in the middle. Germline V gene data show CDR1 as MNHEY and CDR2 as SMNVEV (reference sequence). The CDR3 consists of 13 residues. The CDR3 spells CASSLVLNTEAFF. As DNA, the CDR3 is TGTGCCAGCAGTTTGGTCCTGAACACTGAAGCTTTCTTT.

This chain joins TRBV5-6 and TRBJ1-3; D is possibly TRBD1 (5 bases). Germline V CDR1 and CDR2: SGHDT, YYEEEE. There are 16 residues in the CDR3. V was cut by 4 bases and J by 0 bases, with 14 bases left in between. The CDR3 spells CASSADTWSSGNTIYF. The CDR3 DNA reads as TGTGCCAGCAGCGCGGACACCTGGAGCTCTGGAAACACCATATATTTT.

This clone has just one count. The chain uses TRBV7-9 and TRBJ2-7; D not resolved. Per the germline V gene, CDR1 is SEHNR and CDR2 is FQNEAQ (reference sequence). The V and J ends lost 1 base and 2 bases respectively, with 6 bases between them. The CDR3 totals 13 residues. This chain's CDR3 is CASSLEETYEQYF. The CDR3 region has the DNA TGTGCCAGCAGCTTAGAGGAGACCTACGAGCAGTACTTC. Complete variable domain (other parts from reference TRBV7-9 and TRBJ2-7): DTGVSQNPRHKITKRGQNVTFRCDPISEHNRLYWYRQTLGQGPEFLTYFQNEAQLEKSRLLSDRFSAERPKGSFSTLEIQRTEQGDSAMYLCASSLEETYEQYFGPGTRLTVT.

This rearrangement joins TRBV29-1 to TRBJ1-1; no clear D. V shed 4 bases and J shed 3 bases, with 21 bases lying between them. The CDR3 has 16 amino acids. CDR1 and CDR2 (germline): SQVTM, ANQGSEA. The CDR3 DNA follows: TGCAGCGTTGGTAAGGGAATAGACCGAAAGGACACTGAAGCTTTCTTT. This encodes CSVGKGIDRKDTEAFF.

The V gene is TRBV5-6, the J gene TRBJ2-7; either TRBD1 or TRBD2 may supply D (5 bases each). Trimming took off 4 bases at V and 3 bases at J, with 17 bases between the two ends. Germline CDR1 SGHDT, CDR2 YYEEEE. The CDR3 is 15 residues long. CDR3 amino acids: CASSPTDGAGYEQYF. Written as DNA, the CDR3 is TGTGCCAGCAGCCCCACCGACGGGGCGGGCTACGAGCAGTACTTC.

The chain's CDR3 is CASGPRQGVRETQYF. The CDR3 nucleotides read TGTGCTAGTGGACCGAGACAGGGAGTGAGAGAGACCCAGTACTTC. V and J are TRBV12-5 and TRBJ2-5; 7 bases map to TRBD1. This CDR3 is built from 15 residues. Germline values: CDR1 LGHNT, CDR2 FRNRAP. V lost 6 bases to trimming and J lost 4 bases; unmatched junction nucleotides: 11.

This clone occurred a few times. The chain joins TRBV11-1 to TRBJ2-7, with 10 bases aligning to TRBD2. The germline V gene has CDR1 SGHAT and CDR2 FQDESV (reference sequence). J was trimmed by 3 bases and V by 5 bases; bases with no gene match: 10. The CDR3 covers 16 residues. For the CDR3, the DNA is TGTGCCAGCAGCCTGGGACTAGCGAACGTCGGCTACGAGCAGTACTTC. It translates to CASSLGLANVGYEQYF.

The chain recombines TRBV7-3 with TRBJ2-3, with a possible D match to TRBD1 (5 bases). The CDR3 sequence is 16 residues long. The V gene lost 1 base and the J gene lost 2 bases, with 13 bases spanning the gap. Germline CDR1 is SGHTA and CDR2 is FQGTGA. The chain's CDR3 is CASSLRLQGITDTQYF. DNA for the CDR3: TGTGCCAGCAGCTTAAGGTTGCAGGGAATCACAGATACGCAGTATTTT.

V and J are TRBV5-1 and TRBJ2-1; D ambiguous. V shed 4 bases and J shed 6 bases, with 11 bases lying between them. This CDR3 contains 13 residues. Germline loops: CDR1 SGHRS, CDR2 YFSETQ. The CDR3 DNA follows: TGCGCCAGCAGCCTGGGTCCTCTCAATGAGCAGTTCTTC. This codes for CASSLGPLNEQFF.

Remarks on this clone: A read error is possible here, since a much larger clone lies one base away. Other nucleotide sequences from this sample produce the same CDR3. J is TRBJ2-7 and V is TRBV4-1; D is undetermined. This CDR3 contains 12 residues. The germline V gene has CDR1 MGHRA and CDR2 YSYEKL. This CDR3 is CASSQDSYEQYF. The CDR3 DNA is TGTGCCAGCAGCCAAGATAGTTACGAGCAGTACTTC.

V and J are TRBV6-6 and TRBJ2-4; D might be TRBD2 (5 bases). Germline values: CDR1 MNHNY, CDR2 SVGAGI (reference sequence). This CDR3 has 14 amino acids. V gave up 6 bases and J gave up 2 bases, with 11 bases separating them. The CDR3 coding sequence is TGTGCCAGCAGACCCGGGATGACCAAAAACATTCAGTACTTC. Protein product: CASRPGMTKNIQYF.

V is TRBV27 and J is TRBJ2-2, with D uncertain. Germline V CDR1 and CDR2: MNHEY, SMNVEV (reference sequence). Trimming pared 3 bases from V and 3 bases from J, leaving 8 bases between. The CDR3 is 14 amino acids. CDR3 amino acids: CASSFDLDTGELFF. The CDR3 nucleotides read TGTGCCAGCAGTTTCGACCTTGACACCGGGGAGCTGTTTTTT.

The J gene is TRBJ2-4, the V gene TRBV6-6, with D perhaps matching TRBD2 (7 bases). The CDR3 spans 16 residues. The germline CDR1 and CDR2 sequences are MNHNY and SVGAGI (reference sequence). Trimming shortened V by 6 bases and J by 1 base, and 16 bases separated the two germline ends. The CDR3 region is CASSPIGGEAKNIQYF. The CDR3, as DNA: TGTGCCAGCAGCCCTATAGGGGGGGAGGCCAAAAACATTCAGTACTTC.